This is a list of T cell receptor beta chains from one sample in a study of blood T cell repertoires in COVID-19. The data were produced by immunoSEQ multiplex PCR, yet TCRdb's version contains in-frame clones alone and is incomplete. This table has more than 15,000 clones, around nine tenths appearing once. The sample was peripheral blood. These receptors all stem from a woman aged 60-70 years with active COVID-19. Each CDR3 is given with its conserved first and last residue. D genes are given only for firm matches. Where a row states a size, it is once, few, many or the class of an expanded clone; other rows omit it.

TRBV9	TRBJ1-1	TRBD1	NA	TGTGCCAGCAGCCTCACACAGGGGGCGGGCACTGAAGCTTTCTTT	CASSLTQGAGTEAFF
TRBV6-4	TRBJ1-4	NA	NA	TGTGCCAGCAGTGTGACCTCGGAGAATGGAAAACTGTTTTTT	CASSVTSENGKLFF
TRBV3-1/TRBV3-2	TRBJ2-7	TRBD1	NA	TGTGCCAGCAGCTACGGACAGGAGACGGTCTACGAGCAGTACTTC	CASSYGQETVYEQYF
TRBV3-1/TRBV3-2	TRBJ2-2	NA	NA	TGTGCCAGCAGCCAAGCCCGGTTGGCCGGGGAGCTGTTTTTT	CASSQARLAGELFF
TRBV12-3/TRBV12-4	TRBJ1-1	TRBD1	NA	TGTGCCAGCAGTTACAGGGACAGAGGGAGCGCTTTCTTT	CASSYRDRGSAFF
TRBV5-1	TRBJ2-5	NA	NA	TGCGCCAGCAGCAGTAGTGGGGGCGGTGAGACCCAGTACTTC	CASSSSGGGETQYF
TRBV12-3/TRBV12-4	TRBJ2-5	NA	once	TGTGCCAGCAGCCGAGACGGGGAGACCCAGTACTTC	CASSRDGETQYF
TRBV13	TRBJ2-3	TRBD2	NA	TGTGCCAGCAGTCTAGCGGGGGGGCCAGGTATCGCAGATACGCAGTATTTT	CASSLAGGPGIADTQYF
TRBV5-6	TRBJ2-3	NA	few	TGTGCCAGCAGCTGGTTGAGAGACAGAGACACAGATACGCAGTATTTT	CASSWLRDRDTDTQYF
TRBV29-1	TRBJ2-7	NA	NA	TGCAGCGTTGATGCTGAAACAGGGTTC	CSVDAETGF
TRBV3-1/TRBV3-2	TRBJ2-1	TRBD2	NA	TGTGCCAGCAGCCAAGCCATTGGGACTAGCGGGGGGAAGCAGTTCTTC	CASSQAIGTSGGKQFF
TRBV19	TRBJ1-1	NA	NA	TGTGCCAGTAGTACACACAGGCGGTTACTCGACATGAACACTGAAGCTTTCTTT	CASSTHRRLLDMNTEAFF
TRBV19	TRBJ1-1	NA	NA	TGTGCCAGTACGCTGCCGGGGAGGAGGAACACTGAAGCTTTCTTT	CASTLPGRRNTEAFF
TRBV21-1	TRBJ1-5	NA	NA	TGTGCCAGCAGCAAAAGAAAGGAGCAGGACAGGGGAAGGGATCAGCCCCAGCATTTT	CASSKRKEQDRGRDQPQHF
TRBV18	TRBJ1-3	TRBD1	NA	TGTGCCAGCTCACGGGGGACAGGATTCTCTGGAAACACCATATATTTT	CASSRGTGFSGNTIYF
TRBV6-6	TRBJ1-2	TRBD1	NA	TGTGCCAGCAGTCGAGGGGCGGGTTCCGGGACAGGGGGCATGTTGGAGAACTATGGCTACACCTTC	CASSRGAGSGTGGMLENYGYTF
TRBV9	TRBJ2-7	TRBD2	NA	TGTGCCAGCAGCGTAGCTCCTAGCGGGGGGTCCTACGAGCAGTACTTC	CASSVAPSGGSYEQYF
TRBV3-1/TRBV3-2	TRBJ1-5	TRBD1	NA	TGTGCCAGCAGCCCGACAGGGGGGCAAAAGCCCCAGCATTTT	CASSPTGGQKPQHF
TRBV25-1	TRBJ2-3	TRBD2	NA	TGTGCCAGCAGTGACGAAGCGGGGGGATGCACAGATACGCAGTATTTT	CASSDEAGGCTDTQYF
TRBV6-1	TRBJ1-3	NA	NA	TGTGCCAGCAGTGAAGCGGCAGACTCTGGAAACACCATATATTTT	CASSEAADSGNTIYF
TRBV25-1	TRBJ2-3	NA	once	TGTGCCAGCACCCGGTTAGATACGCAGTATTTT	CASTRLDTQYF
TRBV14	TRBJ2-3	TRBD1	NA	TGTGCCAGCAGCCCAACTACCAGGACAGGCAAAGATACGCAGTATTTT	CASSPTTRTGKDTQYF
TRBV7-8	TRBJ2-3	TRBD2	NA	TGTGCCAGCAGCTCCCAGGGACTAGCGGGGAGAGATACGCAGTATTTT	CASSSQGLAGRDTQYF
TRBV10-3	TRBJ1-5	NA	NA	TGTGCCACGAGGGGGACAACCAATCAGCCCCAGCATTTT	CATRGTTNQPQHF
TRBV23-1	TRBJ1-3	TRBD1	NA	TGCGCCAGCAGTCGCTCAGGGGGGAAAGGAAACACCATATATTTT	CASSRSGGKGNTIYF
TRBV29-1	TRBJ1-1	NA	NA	TGCAGCGCCGGGACTGAGAACACTGAAGCTTTCTTT	CSAGTENTEAFF
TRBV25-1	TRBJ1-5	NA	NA	TGTGCCAGCTCTGGGCAGGGTAGCAATCAGCCCCAGCATTTT	CASSGQGSNQPQHF
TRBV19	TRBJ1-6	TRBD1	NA	TGTGCCAGTAGTGAGGGACAGTATAATTCACCCCTCCACTTT	CASSEGQYNSPLHF
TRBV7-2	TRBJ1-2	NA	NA	TGTGCCAGCAGCCCCGGAAGCGACCGTGGCTACACCTTC	CASSPGSDRGYTF
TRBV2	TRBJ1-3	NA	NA	TGTGCCAGCAGTGCTAGGCCCTCTGGAAACACCATATATTTT	CASSARPSGNTIYF
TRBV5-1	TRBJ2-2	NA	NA	TGCGCCAGCAGCTCCCAACTGCTCACCGGGGAGCTGTTTTTT	CASSSQLLTGELFF
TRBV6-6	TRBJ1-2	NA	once	TGTGCCAGCAGACCAACCCCGTCGGGGAATTATGGCTACACCTTC	CASRPTPSGNYGYTF
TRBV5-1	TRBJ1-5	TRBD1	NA	TGCGCCAGCAGCTTGGGGACAGGTGAGCCCCAGCATTTT	CASSLGTGEPQHF
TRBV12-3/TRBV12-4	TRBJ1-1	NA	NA	TGTGCCAGCAGCCGCACACAGGGCACTGAAGCTTTCTTT	CASSRTQGTEAFF
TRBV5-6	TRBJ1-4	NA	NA	TGTGCCAGCAGCTTTCGGAAGAGGGCAAATGAAAAACTGTTTTTT	CASSFRKRANEKLFF
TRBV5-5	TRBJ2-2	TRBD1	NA	TGTGCCAGCAGCTGGACCGGGGGACAGGGTATGACCGGGGAGCTGTTTTTT	CASSWTGGQGMTGELFF
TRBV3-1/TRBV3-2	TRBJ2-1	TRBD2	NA	TGTGCCAGCAGCTTTAGCGGGGGGGTAGGGAATGAGCAGTTCTTC	CASSFSGGVGNEQFF
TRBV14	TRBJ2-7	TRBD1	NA	TGTGCCAGCAGCCTCCCCGGGACAGGGGGCTACGAGCAGTACTTC	CASSLPGTGGYEQYF
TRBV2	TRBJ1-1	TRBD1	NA	TGTGCCAGCAGGAAAGGACAGGCCTTGAACACTGAAGCTTTCTTT	CASRKGQALNTEAFF
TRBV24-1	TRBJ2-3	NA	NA	TGTGCCACCAGTGATTTGGGACACTCCTACACAGATACGCAGTATTTT	CATSDLGHSYTDTQYF
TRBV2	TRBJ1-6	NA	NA	TGTGCCAGCAGTTCGGACAGCTATAATTCACCCCTCCACTTT	CASSSDSYNSPLHF